This entry concerns a single TCR beta chain. Its antigen is unknown. The data are from a study of response to subunit inactivated influenza vaccine. TCRdb re-called the RT-PCR reads with MiXCR, one entry per CDR3 protein. The sample lists under 950,000 distinct CDR3 sequences; 20% to 25% were seen once. General observations from the study: There was a suggestion from the authors that each seasonal influenza vaccination recruits few new T cells.

With 3 bases removed from V and 1 base from J, the gap between germline ends came to 6 bases. From germline, CDR1 is WSHSY and CDR2 SAAADI. This CDR3 contains 13 residues. The sequencing here drew on PBMCs from blood, taken 4 to 6 days after vaccination. V usage is TRBV10-2 and J usage is TRBJ1-1; perhaps TRBD1 as D (5 bases). The clonotype was recovered from a man aged 45-65 years who received an inactivated influenza vaccine. The chain's CDR3 is CASSDGQNTEAFF. The CDR3 DNA reads TGCGCCAGCAGTGATGGACAGAACACTGAAGCTTTCTTT.